This entry describes one TCR beta chain. Which antigen it targets is not known. Base qualities are not recorded, but no much larger clone differs from it by a single base. Donors formed part of the validation cohort, which comprised over a hundred subjects and was distinct from the first cohort of 690 or so subjects. This specimen belongs to a study of cytomegalovirus exposure and HLA in healthy donors (dated by TCRdb to 2016 to 2017). Some background on the complete study: The 666 repertoires of the first cohort and the roughly 110 validation repertoires were produced on the same platform, according to a later analysis. To predict cytomegalovirus infection status, the study combined high-throughput TCR immunosequencing, statistical association of individual TCRs with disease status, and machine learning. A separate validation cohort of approximately 120 different subjects was used in addition to the roughly 620-subject first cohort. The aim of the study was to test whether cataloging public T cell receptors could identify signatures of past pathogen exposure.

What the work shows at the level of the full study, not this receptor alone: According to the authors, the approach could potentially be generalized to other disease states and immunological phenotypes. In a later analysis, TCRs clustered in the first cohort were found to also tend to co-occur in the approximately 120 validation repertoires, with 94% of cluster scores above 0. The study gave a list of 150 to 200 TCR beta chains associated with cytomegalovirus. Cytomegalovirus status was reported to be diagnosed by the classifier with high specificity and sensitivity in both the original and validation cohorts. A few of the identified cytomegalovirus-associated TCR beta chains were confirmed in vitro to be specific for cytomegalovirus antigens. Most TCR sequences were observed very rarely across donors, whereas some public TCRs were present in many individuals. A later analysis had no HLA typing for the validation cohort, so co-occurrence there was scored across all 130 or so repertoires.

Receptor libraries were prepared by the immunoSEQ multiplex PCR assay. The authors' pipeline ran thus. A statistical classification framework was built to diagnose cytomegalovirus status from the catalog of TCR beta chain sequences. TCRdb took over this immuneACCESS table, retaining in-frame rearrangements with V and J assigned. Such tables are incomplete; in checked studies, under half of the missing clones stem from an unresolved V gene, and the remainder is unexplained. V, J and clone size are those of that table, while D and trimming were read from the DNA. The sample table holds 200,000 to 250,000 clones, of which around nine tenths were seen once. The top ten clonotypes cover 2.6% of the sample. CDR1 and CDR2 were assigned from the germline V gene as MRHNA and SNTAGT. From the cysteine through the phenylalanine, the CDR3 covers 13 amino acids. Only the CDR3 portion is preserved as DNA: 39 bases, with reading frame beginning at the first base. V drops 0 bases and J drops 5 bases, leaving 8 bases in between.

Recombination joined TRBV6-4 with TRBJ2-7, with TRBD1 perhaps the D gene, on 5 matching bases. Sequencing was carried out using PBMCs. The TCR was taken from a man younger than 35 in good health and CMV-seronegative. The DNA sequence is given as TGTGCCAGCAGTGACTCTATAGGGGACGAGCAGTACTTC. Its translation reads: CASSDSIGDEQYF.